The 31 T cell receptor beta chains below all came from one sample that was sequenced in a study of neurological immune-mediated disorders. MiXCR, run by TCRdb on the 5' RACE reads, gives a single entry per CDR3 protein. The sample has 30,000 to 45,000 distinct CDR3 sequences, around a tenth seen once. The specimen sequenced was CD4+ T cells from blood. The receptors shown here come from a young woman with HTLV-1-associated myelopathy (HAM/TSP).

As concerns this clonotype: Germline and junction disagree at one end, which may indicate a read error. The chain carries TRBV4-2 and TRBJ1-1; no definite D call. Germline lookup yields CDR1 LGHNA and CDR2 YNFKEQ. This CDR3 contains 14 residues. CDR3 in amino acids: CASSQDRAHTETFF. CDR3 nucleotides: TGTGCCAGCAGCCAAGATCGGGCCCACACTGAAACTTTCTTT.

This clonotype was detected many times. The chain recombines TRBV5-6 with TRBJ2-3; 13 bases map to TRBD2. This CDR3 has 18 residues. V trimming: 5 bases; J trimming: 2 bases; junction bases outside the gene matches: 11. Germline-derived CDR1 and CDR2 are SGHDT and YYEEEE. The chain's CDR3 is CASRSTSGGAEFTDTQYF. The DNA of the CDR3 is TGTGCCAGCAGGTCCACTAGCGGGGGGGCCGAGTTCACAGATACGCAGTATTTT.

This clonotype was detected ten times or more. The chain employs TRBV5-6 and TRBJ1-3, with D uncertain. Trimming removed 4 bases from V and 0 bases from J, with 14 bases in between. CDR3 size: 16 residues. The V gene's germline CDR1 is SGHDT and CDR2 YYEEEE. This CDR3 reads CASSARASPSGNTIYF. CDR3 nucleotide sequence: TGTGCCAGCAGCGCCCGGGCGAGCCCCTCTGGAAACACCATATATTTT. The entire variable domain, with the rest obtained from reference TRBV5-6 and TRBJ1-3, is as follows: DAGVTQSPTHLIKTRGQQVTLRCSPKSGHDTVSWYQQALGQGPQFIFQYYEEEERQRGNFPDRFSGHQFPNYSSELNVNALLLGDSALYLCASSARASPSGNTIYFGEGSWLTVV.

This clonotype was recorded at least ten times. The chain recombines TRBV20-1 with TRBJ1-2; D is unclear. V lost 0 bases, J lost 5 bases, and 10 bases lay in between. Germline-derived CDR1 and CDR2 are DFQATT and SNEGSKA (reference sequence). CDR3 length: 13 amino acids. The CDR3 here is CSAREPAFYGYTF. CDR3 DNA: TGCAGTGCTAGAGAACCGGCGTTTTATGGCTACACCTTC.

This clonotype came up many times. CDR3 coding DNA: TGCAGCGTTGGGGGGTATTCGGTGAACACTGAAGCTTTCTTT. Its protein is CSVGGYSVNTEAFF. The chain uses TRBV29-1 and TRBJ1-1, with D possibly matching TRBD1 (5 bases). V was cut by 4 bases and J by 0 bases, with 12 bases left in between. Looked up from germline, CDR1 is SQVTM and CDR2 is ANQGSEA. The CDR3 has 14 residues. Full variable domain (outside the CDR3, taken from reference TRBV29-1 and TRBJ1-1): SAVISQKPSRDICQRGTSLTIQCQVDSQVTMMFWYRQQPGQSLTLIATANQGSEATYESGFVIDKFPISRPNLTFSTLTVSNMSPEDSSIYLCSVGGYSVNTEAFFGQGTRLTVV.

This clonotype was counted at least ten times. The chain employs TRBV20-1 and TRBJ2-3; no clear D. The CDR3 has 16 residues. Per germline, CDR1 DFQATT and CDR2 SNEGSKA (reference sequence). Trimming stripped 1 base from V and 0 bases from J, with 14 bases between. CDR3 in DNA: TGCAGTGCTAGAGGGGTAAGAGGCCCCAGCACAGATACGCAGTATTTT. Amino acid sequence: CSARGVRGPSTDTQYF.

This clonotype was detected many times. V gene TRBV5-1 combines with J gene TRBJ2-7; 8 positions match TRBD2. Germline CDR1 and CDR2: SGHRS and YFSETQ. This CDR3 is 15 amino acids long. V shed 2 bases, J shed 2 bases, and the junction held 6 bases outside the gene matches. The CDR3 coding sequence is TGCGCCAGCAGCTTAAAAGCGGGGGATACCTACGAGCAGTACTTC. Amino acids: CASSLKAGDTYEQYF.

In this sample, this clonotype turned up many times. DNA of the CDR3: TGCAGTGCTCCCCTAAAATCGACAGGGGATGGCTACACCTTC. The encoded protein is CSAPLKSTGDGYTF. This chain uses TRBV20-1 with TRBJ1-2; 8 nucleotides agree with TRBD1. V was clipped by 5 bases and J by 6 bases; unmatched bases: 11. Looked up from germline, CDR1 is DFQATT and CDR2 is SNEGSKA (reference sequence). This CDR3 region has 14 residues.

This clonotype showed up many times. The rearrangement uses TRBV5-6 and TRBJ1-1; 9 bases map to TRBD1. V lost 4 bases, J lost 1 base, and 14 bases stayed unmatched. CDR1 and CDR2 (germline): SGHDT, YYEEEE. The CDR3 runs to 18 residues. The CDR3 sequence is CASSDFFPGTGRNTEAFF. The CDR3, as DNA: TGTGCCAGCAGCGATTTCTTCCCCGGGACAGGGAGGAACACTGAAGCTTTCTTT.

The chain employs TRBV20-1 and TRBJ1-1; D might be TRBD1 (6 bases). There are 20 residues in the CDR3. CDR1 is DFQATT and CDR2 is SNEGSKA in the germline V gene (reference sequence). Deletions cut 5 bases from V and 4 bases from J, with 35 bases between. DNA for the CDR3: TGCAGTGCTCTCCCCCCGCGGCGACGGGGGCTGAGGGGCTCGGGCACTGAAGCTTTCTTT. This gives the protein CSALPPRRRGLRGSGTEAFF.

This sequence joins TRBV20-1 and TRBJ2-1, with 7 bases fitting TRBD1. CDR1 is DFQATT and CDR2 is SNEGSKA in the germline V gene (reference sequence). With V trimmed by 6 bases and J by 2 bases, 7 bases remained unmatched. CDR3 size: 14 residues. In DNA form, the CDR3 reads TGCAGTGCGCCTGAGGGGGCGCCCTACAATGAGCAGTTCTTC. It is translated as CSAPEGAPYNEQFF.

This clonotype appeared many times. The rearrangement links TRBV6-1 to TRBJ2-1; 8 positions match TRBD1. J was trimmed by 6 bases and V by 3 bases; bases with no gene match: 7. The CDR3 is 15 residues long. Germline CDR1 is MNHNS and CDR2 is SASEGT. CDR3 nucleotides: TGTGCCAGCAGTGATCTGGGACAGGCTTTCAATGAGCAGTTCTTC. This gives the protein CASSDLGQAFNEQFF.

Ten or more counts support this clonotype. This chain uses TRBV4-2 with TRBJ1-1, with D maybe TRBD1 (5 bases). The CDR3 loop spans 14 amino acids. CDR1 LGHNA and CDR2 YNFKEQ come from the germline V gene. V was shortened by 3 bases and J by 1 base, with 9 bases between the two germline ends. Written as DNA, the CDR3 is TGTGCCAGCAGCCAGGGGGGGGGGAACACTGAAGCTTTCTTT. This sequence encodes CASSQGGGNTEAFF.

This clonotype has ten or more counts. CDR3 nucleotide sequence: TGTGCCAGCAGCGCGAGGGATCCGGGTGGCTACACCTTC. This sequence encodes CASSARDPGGYTF. This chain links TRBV11-3 with TRBJ1-2; D remains unclear. V was clipped by 5 bases and J by 7 bases, with 14 bases between them. CDR1 is SGHNT and CDR2 is YENEEA in the germline V gene. The CDR3 has 13 amino acids.

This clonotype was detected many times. The CDR3 nucleotides read TGCGCCAGCAGCTTGGGGACTCGGGATTCTAATGAAGCTTTCTTT. It encodes CASSLGTRDSNEAFF. This chain joins TRBV5-1 and TRBJ1-1; no definite D call. The CDR3 loop spans 15 amino acids. V lost 0 bases and J lost 7, with 16 bases in between. CDR1 is SGHRS, CDR2 YFSETQ, per germline.

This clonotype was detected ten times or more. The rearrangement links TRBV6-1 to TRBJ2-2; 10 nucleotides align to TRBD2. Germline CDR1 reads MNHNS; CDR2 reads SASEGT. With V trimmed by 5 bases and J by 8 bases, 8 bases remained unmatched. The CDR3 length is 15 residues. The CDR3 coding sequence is TGTGCCAGCAGTCTACGGACTAGCGGCGGAGGGGAGCTGTTTTTT. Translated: CASSLRTSGGGELFF.

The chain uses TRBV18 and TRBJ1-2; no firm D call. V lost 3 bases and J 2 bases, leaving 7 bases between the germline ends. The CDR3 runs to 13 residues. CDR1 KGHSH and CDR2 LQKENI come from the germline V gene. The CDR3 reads CASSPGENYGYTF. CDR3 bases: TGTGCCAGCTCACCTGGGGAAAACTATGGCTACACCTTC. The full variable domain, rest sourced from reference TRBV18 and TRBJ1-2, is NAGVMQNPRHLVRRRGQEARLRCSPMKGHSHVYWYRQLPEEGLKFMVYLQKENIIDESGMPKERFSAEFPKEGPSILRIQQVVRGDSAAYFCASSPGENYGYTFGSGTRLTVV.

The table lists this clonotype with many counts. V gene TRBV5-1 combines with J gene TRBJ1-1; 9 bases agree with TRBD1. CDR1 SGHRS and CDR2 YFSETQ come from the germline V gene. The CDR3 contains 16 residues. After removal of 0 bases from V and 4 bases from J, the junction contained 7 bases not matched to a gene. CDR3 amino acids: CASSLAGQGSGTEAFF. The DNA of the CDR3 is TGCGCCAGCAGCTTGGCCGGACAGGGGTCGGGCACTGAAGCTTTCTTT. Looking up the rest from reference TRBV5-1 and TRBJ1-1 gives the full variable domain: KAGVTQTPRYLIKTRGQQVTLSCSPISGHRSVSWYQQTPGQGLQFLFEYFSETQRNKGNFPGRFSGRQFSNSRSEMNVSTLELGDSALYLCASSLAGQGSGTEAFFGQGTRLTVV.

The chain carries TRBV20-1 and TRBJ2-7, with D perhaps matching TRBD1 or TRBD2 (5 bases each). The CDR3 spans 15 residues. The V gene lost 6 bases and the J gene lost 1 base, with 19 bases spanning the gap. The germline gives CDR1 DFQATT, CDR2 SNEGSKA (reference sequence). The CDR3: CSAGPRGRNSYEQYF. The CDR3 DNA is TGCAGTGCCGGACCCCGGGGCAGAAATTCCTACGAGCAGTACTTC.

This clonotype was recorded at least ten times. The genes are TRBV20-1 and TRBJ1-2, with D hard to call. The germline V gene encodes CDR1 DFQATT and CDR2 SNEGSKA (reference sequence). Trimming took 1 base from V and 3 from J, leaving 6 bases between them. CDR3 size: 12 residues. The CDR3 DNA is TGCAGTGCTAGAGGACCCTACTATGGCTACACCTTC. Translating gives CSARGPYYGYTF.

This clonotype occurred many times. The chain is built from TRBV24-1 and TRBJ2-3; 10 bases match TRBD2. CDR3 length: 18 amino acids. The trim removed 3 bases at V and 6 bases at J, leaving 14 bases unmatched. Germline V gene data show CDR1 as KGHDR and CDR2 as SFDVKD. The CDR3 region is CATSDNSGTSVGHDTQYF. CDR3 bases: TGTGCCACCAGTGATAACTCCGGGACTAGCGTTGGGCACGATACGCAGTATTTT.

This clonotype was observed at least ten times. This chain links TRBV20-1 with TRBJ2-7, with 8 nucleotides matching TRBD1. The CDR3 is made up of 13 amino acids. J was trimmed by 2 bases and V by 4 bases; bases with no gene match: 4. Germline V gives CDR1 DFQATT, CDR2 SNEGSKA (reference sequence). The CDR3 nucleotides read TGCAGTGCTACCAGGACAGGGCCCTACGAGCAGTACTTC. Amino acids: CSATRTGPYEQYF.

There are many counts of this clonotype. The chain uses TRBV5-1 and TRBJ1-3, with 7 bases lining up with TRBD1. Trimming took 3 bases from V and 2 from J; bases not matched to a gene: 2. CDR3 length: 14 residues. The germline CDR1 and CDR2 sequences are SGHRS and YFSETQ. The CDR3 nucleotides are TGCGCCAGCAGCTCCGGGACAGCTGGAAACACCATATATTTT. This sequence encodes CASSSGTAGNTIYF.

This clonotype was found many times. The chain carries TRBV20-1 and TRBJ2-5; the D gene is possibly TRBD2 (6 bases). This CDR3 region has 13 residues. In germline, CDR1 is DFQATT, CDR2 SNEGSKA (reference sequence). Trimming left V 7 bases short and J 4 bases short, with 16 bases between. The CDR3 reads CSVGTFARETQYF. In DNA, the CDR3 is TGCAGTGTCGGGACTTTTGCTCGAGAGACCCAGTACTTC.

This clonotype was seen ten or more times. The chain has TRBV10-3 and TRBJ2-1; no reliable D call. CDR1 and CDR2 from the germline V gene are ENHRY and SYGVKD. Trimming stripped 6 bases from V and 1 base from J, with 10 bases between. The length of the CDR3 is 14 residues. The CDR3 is CAIRGAESYNEQFF. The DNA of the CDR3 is TGTGCCATCAGGGGCGCGGAGTCCTACAATGAGCAGTTCTTC.

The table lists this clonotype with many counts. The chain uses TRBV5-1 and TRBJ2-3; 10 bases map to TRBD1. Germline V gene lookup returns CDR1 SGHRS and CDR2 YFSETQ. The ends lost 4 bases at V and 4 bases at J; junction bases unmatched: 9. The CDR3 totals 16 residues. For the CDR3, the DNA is TGCGCCAGCAGCGGGGACAGGGGAGCCCCGCCAGATACGCAGTATTTT. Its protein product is CASSGDRGAPPDTQYF. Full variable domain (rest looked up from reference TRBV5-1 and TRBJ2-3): KAGVTQTPRYLIKTRGQQVTLSCSPISGHRSVSWYQQTPGQGLQFLFEYFSETQRNKGNFPGRFSGRQFSNSRSEMNVSTLELGDSALYLCASSGDRGAPPDTQYFGPGTRLTVL.

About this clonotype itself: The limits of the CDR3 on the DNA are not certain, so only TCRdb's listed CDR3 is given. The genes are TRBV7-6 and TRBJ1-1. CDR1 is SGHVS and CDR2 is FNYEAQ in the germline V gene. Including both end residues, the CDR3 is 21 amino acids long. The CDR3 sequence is CASSFYICSAREKGFATEAFF.

As DNA, the CDR3 is TGTGCCAGTAGTTTCCGGACACAAAACTACGAGCAGTACTTC. Translating gives CASSFRTQNYEQYF. The chain has TRBV19 and TRBJ2-7; D perhaps matches TRBD1 (5 bases). Germline CDR1 LNHDA, CDR2 SQIVND (reference sequence). Trimming took off 5 bases at V and 3 bases at J, with 14 bases between the two ends. The CDR3 loop spans 14 amino acids.

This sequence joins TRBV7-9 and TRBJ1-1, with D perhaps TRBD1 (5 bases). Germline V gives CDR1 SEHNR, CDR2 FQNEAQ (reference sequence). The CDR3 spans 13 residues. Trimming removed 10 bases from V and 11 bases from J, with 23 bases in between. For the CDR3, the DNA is TGTGCCAACAGATATGGGGCCAGAATGAGGGCTTTCTTT. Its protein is CANRYGARMRAFF. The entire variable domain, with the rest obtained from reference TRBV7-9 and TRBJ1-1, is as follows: DTGVSQNPRHKITKRGQNVTFRCDPISEHNRLYWYRQTLGQGPEFLTYFQNEAQLEKSRLLSDRFSAERPKGSFSTLEIQRTEQGDSAMYLCANRYGARMRAFFGQGTRLTVV.

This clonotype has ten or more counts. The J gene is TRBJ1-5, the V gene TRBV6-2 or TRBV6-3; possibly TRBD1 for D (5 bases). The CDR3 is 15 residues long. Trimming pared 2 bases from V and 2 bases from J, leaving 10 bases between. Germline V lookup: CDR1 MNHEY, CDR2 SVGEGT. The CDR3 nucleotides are TGTGCCAGCAGTTACCGGGGGGTTGGCAATCAGCCCCAGCATTTT. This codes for CASSYRGVGNQPQHF.

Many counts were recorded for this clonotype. CDR3 DNA: TGTGCCAGCAGTGTATACGGGGCGAATACGCAGTATTTT. It yields the protein CASSVYGANTQYF. The genes are TRBV2 and TRBJ2-3; perhaps D is TRBD1 or TRBD2 (5 bases each). The CDR3 spans 13 residues. Trimming took 4 bases from V and 7 from J, leaving 12 bases between them. CDR1 is SNHLY, CDR2 FYNNEI, per germline.